These 19 T cell receptor beta chains were sequenced from one sample in a study of shared clonotypes between healthy human individuals. The method was immunoSEQ multiplex PCR; TCRdb's version includes in-frame clones alone and lacks a portion of them. The sample consists of approximately 2,000,000 clones, around 90% of them appearing once. The source material was naive CD4+ T cells from PBMCs. Subset defined: CD45RA+ positively selected. Every receptor here comes from a man younger than 35 in good health. Some clones in this sample may be carry-over from other donors' samples.

J is TRBJ1-1 and V is TRBV6-5; D is uncertain. This CDR3 has 14 amino acids. Germline V gene sequence: CDR1 MNHEY, CDR2 SVGAGI. The V end was cut by 0 bases, the J end by 10 bases, with 15 bases between. The CDR3 spells CASSYSNTAWAAFF. The CDR3 DNA sequence: TGTGCCAGCAGTTACTCTAATACGGCCTGGGCAGCTTTCTTT.

CDR3 DNA sequence: TGTGCCATCAGTCTCGACAGGGAAAGTGAGCAGTTCTTC. Protein: CAISLDRESEQFF. This chain uses TRBV10-3 with TRBJ2-1; TRBD1 matches at 7 bases. Germline trimming cut 5 bases from V and 9 bases from J; bases unmatched to any gene: 7. The length of the CDR3 is 13 residues. Germline V gene lookup returns CDR1 ENHRY and CDR2 SYGVKD.

Regarding this clone: The same CDR3 is also encoded by other DNA sequences in this sample. CDR3 protein: CASSPGTSGSRNEQFF. In DNA, the CDR3 is TGTGCCAGCTCACCCGGGACTAGCGGGAGCCGAAATGAGCAGTTCTTC. V usage is TRBV18 and J usage is TRBJ2-1, with 14 positions matching TRBD2. Unmatched junction bases numbered 5, after V lost 3 bases and J lost 7 bases. The CDR3 contains 16 residues. Germline loops: CDR1 KGHSH, CDR2 LQKENI.

As to this clone: Within the sample, other DNA sequences also encode this same CDR3. The genes are TRBV5-8 and TRBJ2-6, with D unclear. The length of the CDR3 is 15 residues. The V end lost 0 bases, the J end lost 1 base, and 5 bases lay between the germline ends. Germline V gene lookup returns CDR1 SGHTS and CDR2 YDEGEE. The CDR3 region is CASSLGGSGANVLTF. The CDR3 DNA sequence: TGTGCCAGCAGCTTGGGAGGTTCTGGGGCCAACGTCCTGACTTTC.

The V gene is TRBV7-3, the J gene TRBJ2-2; 8 bases match TRBD1. The germline CDR1 and CDR2 sequences are SGHTA and FQGTGA. This CDR3 is built from 14 residues. Trimming took 3 bases from V and 7 from J; bases not matched to a gene: 4. The CDR3 here is CASSLDRVGGELFF. The CDR3 DNA sequence: TGTGCCAGCAGCTTGGACAGGGTTGGCGGGGAGCTGTTTTTT.

This rearrangement joins TRBV9 to TRBJ2-7, with 8 nucleotides matching TRBD2. This CDR3 contains 16 residues. In germline, CDR1 is SGDLS, CDR2 YYNGEE. V shed 0 bases, J shed 0 bases, and the junction held 5 bases outside the gene matches. The CDR3 here is CASSVGRGGFSYEQYF. CDR3 coding DNA: TGTGCCAGCAGCGTAGGCCGGGGGGGATTCTCCTACGAGCAGTACTTC.

The chain combines TRBV19 with TRBJ2-1; unclear D gene. CDR1 is LNHDA and CDR2 is SQIVND in the germline V gene (reference sequence). The ends were cut back, 3 bases at V and 0 bases at J, with 3 bases in the middle. The length of the CDR3 is 13 residues. Written as DNA, the CDR3 is TGTGCCAGTAGTATCATCTCCTACAATGAGCAGTTCTTC. This sequence encodes CASSIISYNEQFF.

The chain has TRBV6-4 and TRBJ1-1; D not resolved. V dropped 0 bases and J dropped 1 base, with 12 bases sitting between them. The CDR3 is 16 residues long. Germline V lookup: CDR1 MRHNA, CDR2 SNTAGT. The CDR3 nucleotides are TGTGCCAGCAGTGACTCGGGTCCTGTTGGGAACACTGAAGCTTTCTTT. This gives the protein CASSDSGPVGNTEAFF.

Comments on this clone: One junction end disagrees with the germline gene, perhaps due to a read error. The chain couples TRBV30 to TRBJ1-2; D is ambiguous. Germline V gene lookup returns CDR1 GTSNPN and CDR2 SVGIG (reference sequence). The CDR3 runs 14 residues. The CDR3 here is CAWSRASLLNQVIF. Here the CDR3 DNA reads TGTGCCTGGAGTAGAGCAAGCCTTCTTAATCAGGTGATCTTC. Full variable domain (outside the CDR3, taken from reference TRBV30 and TRBJ1-2): SQTIHQWPATLVQPVGSPLSLECTVEGTSNPNLYWYRQAAGRGLQLLFYSVGIGQISSEVPQNLSASRPQDRQFILSSKKLLLSDSGFYLCAWSRASLLNQVIFGSGTRLTVV.

This sequence joins TRBV7-9 and TRBJ2-7; D call uncertain. The CDR3 consists of 12 residues. Germline V gene sequence: CDR1 SEHNR, CDR2 FQNEAQ (reference sequence). V dropped 8 bases and J dropped 3 bases, with 11 bases sitting between them. The CDR3 nucleotides read TGTGCCAGCGGAAGGCAGGACTACGAGCAGTACTTC. This encodes CASGRQDYEQYF.

The rearrangement links TRBV6-1 to TRBJ2-7; tentatively, D is TRBD2 (6 bases). Germline V gene lookup returns CDR1 MNHNS and CDR2 SASEGT. CDR3 length: 14 residues. Trimming removed 4 bases from V and 0 bases from J, with 10 bases in between. The CDR3 DNA reads TGTGCCAGCAGTGTAGGACTACCCTCCTACGAGCAGTACTTC. It yields the protein CASSVGLPSYEQYF.

The V call is TRBV6-6, the J call TRBJ2-3; 8 bases align to TRBD2. There are 15 residues in the CDR3. The germline gives CDR1 MNHNY, CDR2 SVGAGI (reference sequence). V lost 5 bases, J lost 4 bases, and 8 bases stayed unmatched. Here the CDR3 reads CASSPGGGTADTQYF. The CDR3 nucleotides are TGTGCCAGCAGTCCCGGGGGGGGAACCGCAGATACGCAGTATTTT.

This clone was picked up a small number of times. The V and J genes are TRBV6-5 and TRBJ1-1, with 7 positions matching TRBD1. The junction had 10 bases not matched to a gene; V was cut back by 2 bases and J by 4 bases. The CDR3 spans 16 residues. From germline, CDR1 is MNHEY and CDR2 SVGAGI. The CDR3 spells CASSYGTGAWVTEAFF. The DNA of the CDR3 is TGTGCCAGCAGTTACGGTACAGGGGCTTGGGTCACTGAAGCTTTCTTT.

The V call is TRBV29-1, the J call TRBJ2-7; D gene unclear. The germline CDR1 and CDR2 sequences are SQVTM and ANQGSEA. V was pared by 1 base and J by 5 bases, with 6 bases between. The CDR3 totals 11 residues. CDR3 residues: CSVEARDEQYF. In DNA, the CDR3 is TGCAGCGTTGAAGCTCGGGACGAGCAGTACTTC.

The chain uses TRBV19 and TRBJ1-5; D gene ambiguous. The CDR3 loop spans 14 amino acids. CDR1 and CDR2 from the germline V gene are LNHDA and SQIVND (reference sequence). V lost 9 bases and J lost 3, with 15 bases in between. CDR3 sequence (DNA): TGTGCCAGCACTTTCGGAGGAAACAATCAGCCCCAGCATTTT. It encodes CASTFGGNNQPQHF.

This chain connects TRBV19 to TRBJ1-2; tentatively, D is TRBD1 (5 bases). CDR1 and CDR2 from the germline V gene are LNHDA and SQIVND (reference sequence). CDR3 length equals 16 residues. V was shortened by 4 bases and J by 4 bases, with 19 bases between the two germline ends. The CDR3 DNA sequence: TGTGCCAGTAGTACGGCAACAGGCTCCCGATTCTATGGCTACACCTTC. It translates to CASSTATGSRFYGYTF. The variable domain in full, with the rest retrieved from reference TRBV19 and TRBJ1-2, is DGGITQSPKYLFRKEGQNVTLSCEQNLNHDAMYWYRQDPGQGLRLIYYSQIVNDFQKGDIAEGYSVSREKKESFPLTVTSAQKNPTAFYLCASSTATGSRFYGYTFGSGTRLTVV.

V and J are TRBV11-1 and TRBJ2-7, with D possibly matching TRBD1 (5 bases). The V end lost 0 bases, the J end lost 3 bases, and 12 bases lay between the germline ends. CDR1 is SGHAT, CDR2 FQDESV, per germline (reference sequence). The CDR3 loop spans 15 amino acids. The CDR3 DNA follows: TGTGCCAGCAGCTTAGCCTCGGACACTAACTACGAGCAGTACTTC. It specifies CASSLASDTNYEQYF.

The J gene is TRBJ2-1, the V gene TRBV30; 10 nucleotides agree with TRBD1. V was pared by 1 base and J by 6 bases, with 6 bases of the junction left unmatched. Per the germline V gene, CDR1 is GTSNPN and CDR2 is SVGIG (reference sequence). The CDR3 has 15 residues. The CDR3 bases are TGTGCCTGGAGTGCCGGGACAGGGGCCTTCAATGAGCAGTTCTTC. Amino acids: CAWSAGTGAFNEQFF.

This rearrangement joins TRBV7-9 to TRBJ1-1; D uncertain. The CDR3 is 17 residues long. CDR1 SEHNR and CDR2 FQNEAQ come from the germline V gene (reference sequence). The V and J ends lost 1 base and 1 base respectively, with 16 bases between them. CDR3 sequence reads: CASSLGLGLPKNTEAFF. The CDR3 DNA reads as TGTGCCAGCAGCTTAGGACTCGGGCTCCCCAAGAACACTGAAGCTTTCTTT. The whole variable domain, filled in from reference TRBV7-9 and TRBJ1-1, reads DTGVSQNPRHKITKRGQNVTFRCDPISEHNRLYWYRQTLGQGPEFLTYFQNEAQLEKSRLLSDRFSAERPKGSFSTLEIQRTEQGDSAMYLCASSLGLGLPKNTEAFFGQGTRLTVV.